This TCR beta chain originates from a study of shared clonotypes between healthy human individuals. The V and J ends lost 0 bases and 3 bases respectively, with 13 bases between them. Germline V gives CDR1 SGHRS, CDR2 YFSETQ. The CDR3 has 16 amino acids. TCRdb's copy holds only in-frame clones and misses some; the assay was immunoSEQ multiplex PCR. The sample consists of about 960,000 clones, more than 75% of them appearing once. The receptor was derived from a man between 18 and 29 years old in good health. Sequenced: memory CD4+ T cells sorted from blood. Subset reported: CD45RA-negative fraction. The chain recombines TRBV5-1 with TRBJ2-4, with D possibly matching TRBD1 (6 bases). The CDR3: CASSLGQDPVKNIQYF. Written as DNA, the CDR3 is TGCGCCAGCAGCTTGGGACAGGACCCGGTCAAAAACATTCAGTACTTC. Full variable domain (remainder filled in from reference TRBV5-1 and TRBJ2-4): KAGVTQTPRYLIKTRGQQVTLSCSPISGHRSVSWYQQTPGQGLQFLFEYFSETQRNKGNFPGRFSGRQFSNSRSEMNVSTLELGDSALYLCASSLGQDPVKNIQYFGAGTRLSVL.